These 8 T cell receptor beta chains came from one sample sequenced in a study of Graves' ophthalmopathy and Graves' hyperthyroidism. RNA served as the template for amplifying TCR beta CDR3 regions. First-round RT-PCR relied on HTBI primers, and a second-round multiplex PCR came next. TCRdb re-called the multiplex PCR reads through MiXCR, storing one row per CDR3 protein. The data hold hundreds of thousands of distinct CDR3 sequences, with around a fifth observed a single time. The sequenced material came from peripheral blood. These receptors all stem from a woman under 30 with stable Graves' hyperthyroidism. Some clones in this sample may be carry-over from other donors' samples.

There are many counts of this clonotype. Written as DNA, the CDR3 is TGTGCCAGCAGCTCGTTCGGGACAAAAACCCAAGAGACCCAGTACTTC. Translated, it gives CASSSFGTKTQETQYF. This rearrangement joins TRBV7-9 to TRBJ2-5, with D tentatively TRBD1 (6 bases). V dropped 4 bases and J dropped 1 base, with 16 bases sitting between them. Germline values: CDR1 SEHNR, CDR2 FQNEAQ (reference sequence). The CDR3 has 16 amino acids.

This clonotype was seen at least ten times. The chain joins TRBV11-1 to TRBJ1-2; D is perhaps TRBD1 (6 bases). The length of the CDR3 is 12 residues. The V and J ends lost 5 bases and 7 bases respectively, with 11 bases between them. In germline, CDR1 is SGHAT, CDR2 FQDESV (reference sequence). This CDR3 reads CASSRGRGGYTF. The CDR3 DNA sequence: TGTGCCAGCAGCCGGGGGCGCGGTGGCTACACCTTC.

This clonotype was detected many times. The V and J genes are TRBV6-1 and TRBJ1-1; D is perhaps TRBD1 (6 bases). Looked up from germline, CDR1 is MNHNS and CDR2 is SASEGT. The V and J ends lost 7 bases and 4 bases respectively, with 19 bases between them. The CDR3 contains 15 residues. The CDR3 DNA is TGTGCCAGCACTACGTCGCAGGGGCCGGGCACTGAAGCTTTCTTT. Its protein is CASTTSQGPGTEAFF.

This clonotype occurred many times. This sequence joins TRBV6-1 and TRBJ1-5, with 8 nucleotides matching TRBD1. There are 15 residues in the CDR3. With 6 bases clipped from V and 6 bases from J, the junction kept 10 bases outside the gene matches. Germline V gene data show CDR1 as MNHNS and CDR2 as SASEGT. CDR3 DNA sequence: TGTGCCAGCAGCGCGTCAGGGGGCGTTGGTCAGCCCCAGCATTTT. Residues: CASSASGGVGQPQHF.

V is TRBV20-1 and J is TRBJ2-4, with a weak D call TRBD1 (6 bases). V shed 6 bases and J shed 10 bases, with 19 bases lying between them. Germline CDR1 DFQATT, CDR2 SNEGSKA (reference sequence). The CDR3 has 13 amino acids. The CDR3 DNA is TGCAGTGCAAGGACAGTTGCGGGCTTTATTCAGTACTTC. Its protein product is CSARTVAGFIQYF.

This clonotype was picked up many times. This chain uses TRBV12-3 or TRBV12-4 with TRBJ1-1, with 9 bases matching TRBD1. The V gene end was trimmed by 4 bases and the J gene end by 5 bases; junction bases not matched to a gene: 11. CDR3 length: 16 residues. CDR3: CASSSSPGQGGTEAFF. CDR3 coding DNA: TGTGCCAGCAGTTCCTCGCCGGGACAGGGAGGGACTGAAGCTTTCTTT.

This clonotype was observed at least ten times. The gene calls are TRBV7-8 and TRBJ2-6; TRBD2 might be the D (6 bases). V was trimmed by 6 bases and J by 3 bases, leaving 15 bases between them. The germline V gene has CDR1 SGHVS and CDR2 FQNEAQ. CDR3 length: 16 residues. In DNA form, the CDR3 reads TGTGCCAGCAGTCAGTCCGGGGGAGGTGGGGCCAACGTCCTGACTTTC. It yields the protein CASSQSGGGGANVLTF.

The table lists this clonotype with many counts. This rearrangement joins TRBV20-1 to TRBJ2-7; 8 nucleotides line up with TRBD1. The CDR3 contains 13 residues. V gave up 5 bases and J gave up 3 bases; unmatched junction bases: 6. The germline V gene has CDR1 DFQATT and CDR2 SNEGSKA (reference sequence). The DNA of the CDR3 is TGCAGTGCTTCCCCGACAGGGGACTACGAGCAGTACTTC. Amino acid sequence: CSASPTGDYEQYF.